The source of this TCR beta chain is a study of blood T cell repertoires in COVID-19 (dated by TCRdb to the early 2020s). Regarding the study in general: Collaborator samples came from the United States, Italy and Spain and covered acute and convalescent phases of COVID-19. The material from the prospective study consisted of cDNA or gDNA derived from T cells, B-cell-depleted T cells, or PBMCs. Subjects who had been exposed to COVID-19, were actively infected with it, or had recovered from it provided the deeply sampled blood TCRbeta repertoires that made up the dataset. The repertoires were released in a freely available public database intended as a resource for research on the immune response to SARS-CoV-2. The samples were drawn from two sources: the first 160 participants of the ongoing ImmuneRACE study, and 1,254 subjects contributed by 6 global collaborators. Nearly every sample came with metadata listing a de-identified subject ID, COVID-19 status, age in years and sex. HLA class I and class II types, where available, came from metadata supplied by the sample provider rather than from assay-based typing.

Each collaborating institution followed its own protocols to collect whole blood in K2EDTA tubes. Collaborator samples were shipped for TCRbeta analysis as frozen whole blood, isolated PBMCs, or DNA extracted from either sample type. Study-level results and caveats: Clinical and demographic metadata were provided uncurated, with the amount varying by source and participant.

With respect to this clone: The antigen it binds to is not known. No much larger clone exists at a distance of one base, and base qualities are not known.

TCRbeta CDR3 regions were amplified from genomic DNA by means of the immunoSEQ Assay, a bias-controlled multiplex PCR. The study's processing was this. Within the assay, amplification of reference gene primers was used to estimate how many nucleated cells each sample contained. Sequence reads were collapsed and filtered to measure the absolute abundance of every unique TCRbeta CDR3 rearrangement. Productive Simpson clonality was computed per sample as the square root of Simpson's diversity index over productive rearrangements. TCRdb limited this immuneACCESS table to in-frame rearrangements with V and J called. A share of clones is missing; checked studies link under half to unresolved V genes, and the rest is unexplained. That table furnishes V, J and clone size, whereas the DNA furnished D and trimming. The sample yields approximately 51,000 clones; under 85% were counted once. 12% to 15% of the sample lies in the top ten.

Looking up the germline V gene yields CDR1 SGHRS and CDR2 YFSETQ. Its CDR3 holds 15 amino acids, cysteine through phenylalanine. The CDR3 DNA has 45 bases and is translated from base 1. V lost 0 bases and J lost 2 bases; the stretch between them is 11 bases long. The rearrangement joined TRBV5-1 to TRBJ2-5; TRBD2 is a weak D gene call, 5 bases matching. Sequences were obtained from peripheral blood. The receptor was derived from a human donor in a cohort sampled during active COVID-19. The nucleotide sequence reads as follows: TGCGCCAGCAGCTTGGTCGGGGAATCACAAGAGACCCAGTACTTC. Its protein reads: CASSLVGESQETQYF.